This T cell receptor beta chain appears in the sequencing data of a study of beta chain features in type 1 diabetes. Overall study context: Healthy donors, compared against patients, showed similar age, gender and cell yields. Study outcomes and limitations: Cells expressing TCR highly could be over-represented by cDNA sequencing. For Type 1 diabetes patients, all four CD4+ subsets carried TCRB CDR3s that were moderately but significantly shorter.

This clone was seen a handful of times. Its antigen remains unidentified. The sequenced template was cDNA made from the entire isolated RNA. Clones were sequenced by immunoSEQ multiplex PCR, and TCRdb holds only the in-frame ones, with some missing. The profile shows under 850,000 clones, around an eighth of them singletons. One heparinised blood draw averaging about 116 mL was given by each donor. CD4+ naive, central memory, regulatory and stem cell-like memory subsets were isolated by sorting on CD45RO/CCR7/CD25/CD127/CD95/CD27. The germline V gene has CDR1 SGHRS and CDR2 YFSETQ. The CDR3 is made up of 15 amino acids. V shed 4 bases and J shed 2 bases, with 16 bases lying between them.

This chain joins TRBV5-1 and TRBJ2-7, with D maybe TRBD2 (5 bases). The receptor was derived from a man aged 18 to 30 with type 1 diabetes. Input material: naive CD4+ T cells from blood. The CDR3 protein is CASSPGAGEPYEQYF. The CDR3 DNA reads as TGCGCCAGCAGCCCCGGAGCCGGGGAACCCTACGAGCAGTACTTC.